Here is one T cell receptor (beta chain) with its context. This record comes from a study of blood T cell repertoires in COVID-19. Study in general: T cells, B-cell-depleted T cells, or PBMCs supplied cDNA or gDNA.

Clones were sequenced by immunoSEQ multiplex PCR, and TCRdb holds only the in-frame ones, with some missing. Of around 320,000 clones in the sample, about nine tenths are singletons; the top ten hold 8.5% to 14%. This clonotype originated in a woman in her thirties with COVID-19, enrolled during active disease. Specimen: peripheral blood.

In nucleotides, the CDR3 is TGTGCCAGCAGCTTGGTCGGGACAGGGGGTTTGTCGCCTGAAGCTTTCTTT. Amino acid sequence: CASSLVGTGGLSPEAFF. The J gene is TRBJ1-1, the V gene TRBV5-5; TRBD1 matches 11 bases. The junction had 10 bases not matched to a gene; V was cut back by 0 bases and J by 6 bases. Germline loops: CDR1 SGHKS, CDR2 YYEKEE (reference sequence). The CDR3 sequence is 17 residues long.